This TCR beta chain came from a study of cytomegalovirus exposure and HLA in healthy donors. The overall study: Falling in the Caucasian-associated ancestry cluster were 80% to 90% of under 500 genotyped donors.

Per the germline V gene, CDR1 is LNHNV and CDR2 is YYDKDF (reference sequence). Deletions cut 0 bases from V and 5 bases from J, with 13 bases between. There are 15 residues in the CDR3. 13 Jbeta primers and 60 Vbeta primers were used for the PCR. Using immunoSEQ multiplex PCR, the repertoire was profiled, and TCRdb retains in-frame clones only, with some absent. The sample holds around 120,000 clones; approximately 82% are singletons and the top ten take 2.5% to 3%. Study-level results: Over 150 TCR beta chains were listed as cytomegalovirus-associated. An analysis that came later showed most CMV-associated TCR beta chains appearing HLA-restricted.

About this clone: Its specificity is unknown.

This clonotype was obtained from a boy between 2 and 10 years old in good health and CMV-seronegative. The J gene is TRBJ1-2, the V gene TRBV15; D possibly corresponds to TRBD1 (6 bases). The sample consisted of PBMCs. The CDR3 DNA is TGTGCCACCAGCAGAGATAATGGACAGAAGTATGGCTACACCTTC. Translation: CATSRDNGQKYGYTF.